Listed below are T cell receptor beta chains from one sample, sequenced in a study of T-cell memory formation after mild COVID-19. From the 5' RACE reads, TCRdb called clonotypes with MiXCR, one entry per CDR3 protein. The sample records about 400,000 distinct CDR3 sequences, approximately 19% being singletons. The sequencing input was PBMCs or a T cell subset sorted from them (not recorded which). The receptors shown here come from a young man who had mild COVID-19 (a few samples of this study predate the infection). Cell type and time point are not known. Each CDR3 is given with its conserved first and last residue. D genes are given only for firm matches. A clone size is listed for some rows: how often the clone was seen (once, few, many), or a class if it is expanded.

>-|few|TRBV4-1|TRBJ1-1
TGCGCCAGCAGCCAAGAACACAGCCCGAACACTGAAGCTTTCTTT
CASSQEHSPNTEAFF
>-|-|TRBV14|TRBJ2-3
TGTGCCAGCAGCCATACTCCGCGGGAAAGGTCCACAGATACGCAGTATTTT
CASSHTPRERSTDTQYF
>-|-|TRBV9|TRBJ2-5
TGTGCCAGCAGCGTAGGGCCTCAAGAGACCCAGTACTTC
CASSVGPQETQYF
>-|few|TRBV20-1|TRBJ2-7
TGCAGTGCCACGGCGTGGGAGACCCCCTACGAGCAGTACTTC
CSATAWETPYEQYF
>TRBD1|few|TRBV10-3|TRBJ2-3
TGTGCCATCAGGGACAGGGGCACAGATACGCAGTATTTT
CAIRDRGTDTQYF
>-|-|TRBV7-3|TRBJ2-3
TGTGCCAGCAGCTTAACATTTCTTGGAGATACGCAGTATTTT
CASSLTFLGDTQYF
>-|few|TRBV3-1|TRBJ2-7
TGTGCCAGCAGCCATGGGACCTACGAGCAGTACTTC
CASSHGTYEQYF
>-|few|TRBV7-9|TRBJ1-1
TGTGCCAGCAGCTTAGGGGAGGGTCCCCCGGGGACTGAAGCTTTCTTT
CASSLGEGPPGTEAFF
>-|-|TRBV25-1|TRBJ2-7
TGTGCCAGCAGTGAATTTACCGGCGAGCAGTACTTC
CASSEFTGEQYF
>TRBD2|few|TRBV7-9|TRBJ2-3
TGTGCCAGCAGCCTGACTAGCGGGGGAGAAGATACGCAGTATTTT
CASSLTSGGEDTQYF
>-|-|TRBV14|TRBJ2-5
TGTGCCAGCAGCCAACTCGGGGCCCAAGAGACCCAGTACTTC
CASSQLGAQETQYF
>TRBD1|-|TRBV27|TRBJ2-7
TGTGCCAGCAGTCTCGACAGGGCCAAATACTCCTACGAGCAGTACTTC
CASSLDRAKYSYEQYF
>TRBD1|few|TRBV9|TRBJ1-4
TGTGCCAGCAGCGCCTACCCCGGGACAGGGGGCGAAAAACTGTTTTTT
CASSAYPGTGGEKLFF
>TRBD2|-|TRBV5-1|TRBJ2-1
TGCGCCAGCAGCAAGACTAGCGGGGGGGCGGGCGATGAGCAGTTCTTC
CASSKTSGGAGDEQFF
>TRBD1|many|TRBV5-1|TRBJ2-3
TGCGCCAGCAGCTTGGCGACAGGGGGCGGCACAGATACGCAGTATTTT
CASSLATGGGTDTQYF
>-|-|TRBV12-3/TRBV12-4|TRBJ2-1
TGTGCCAGCAGGGTTGGCGGGGGCCTGAATGAGCAGTTCTTC
CASRVGGGLNEQFF
>-|-|TRBV20-1|TRBJ1-1
TGCAGAGCTACGGGGGCAGAGCTACAAGCTTTCTTT
CRATGAELQAFF
>-|-|TRBV15|TRBJ1-5
TGTGCCACCAGCAGAGGACCTACAGGGCGCAGCAATCAGCCCCAGCATTTT
CATSRGPTGRSNQPQHF
>-|few|TRBV29-1|TRBJ2-3
TGCAGCGTTGTTGGCGGGGGCGCAGATACGCAGTATTTT
CSVVGGGADTQYF
>TRBD2|few|TRBV12-3/TRBV12-4|TRBJ2-3
TGTGCCAGCAGTTTAGGACTAGCGGGGGGACCCCCCAGCACAGATACGCAGTATTTT
CASSLGLAGGPPSTDTQYF
>TRBD2|-|TRBV24-1|TRBJ2-5
TGTGCCACCAGTGACTCGCAGCGGGGGGAAGAGACCCAGTACTTC
CATSDSQRGEETQYF
>TRBD1|few|TRBV11-2|TRBJ1-1
TGTGCCAGCAGCTTGGGACAGGGCAGTTTCATACGGGCTGAAGCTTTCTTT
CASSLGQGSFIRAEAFF
>-|many|TRBV7-6|TRBJ1-2
TGTGCCAGCAGCTCAGACAGATACTATGGCTACACCTTC
CASSSDRYYGYTF
>-|-|TRBV7-9|TRBJ2-5
TGTGCCAGCAGCCAGGACTGGGCTGGGACCCAGTACTTC
CASSQDWAGTQYF
>-|-|TRBV19|TRBJ1-1
TGTGCCAGTAGTAAGCAACGGGTGAACACTGAAGCTTTCTTT
CASSKQRVNTEAFF
>-|many|TRBV20-1|TRBJ2-2
TGCAGTGCTAGAGATCTCGGGGAGCTGTTTTTT
CSARDLGELFF
>TRBD1|-|TRBV27|TRBJ1-2
TGTGCCAGCAAACAGGGGGTATTGGTCTATGGCTACACCTTC
CASKQGVLVYGYTF
>-|-|TRBV6-5|TRBJ2-3
TGTGCCAGCGTAGCGACTAGCACAGATACGCAGTATTTT
CASVATSTDTQYF
>TRBD2|-|TRBV10-2|TRBJ2-3
TGCGCCAGCAGTGAGTCCCCAGCGGGGGGTGATACGCAGTATTTT
CASSESPAGGDTQYF
>TRBD1|few|TRBV4-3|TRBJ2-3
TGCGCCAGCAGCCGAGTAACAGGGGAAACAGATACGCAGTATTTT
CASSRVTGETDTQYF
>-|-|TRBV4-3|TRBJ2-1
TGCGCCAGCAGCCAAGAGAGAATCGGGCCATTTATCTTC
CASSQERIGPFIF
>-|many|TRBV4-3|TRBJ2-3
TGCGCCAGCAGCCAAGAGTGGCAGGGCCCAGATACGCAGTATTTT
CASSQEWQGPDTQYF
>-|few|TRBV10-1|TRBJ2-4
TGCGCCAGCAGTGAGTCGGGGACACTAGCCAAAAACATTCAGTACTTC
CASSESGTLAKNIQYF
>-|many|TRBV20-1|TRBJ2-5
TGCAGTGTCATCAGACAGGACCAAGAGACCCAGTACTTC
CSVIRQDQETQYF
>-|-|TRBV7-9|TRBJ1-2
TGTGCCAGCAGCTCACGGACGGACTACTCGCACTATGGCTACACCTTC
CASSSRTDYSHYGYTF
>-|many|TRBV7-2|TRBJ2-6
TGTGCCAGCAGCTTAGGGGGGACTGGGGCCAACGTCCTGACTTTC
CASSLGGTGANVLTF
>TRBD1|-|TRBV11-2|TRBJ1-1
TGTGCCAGCAGCCGGGGACAGGGACAGAAAGCTATTGAAGCTTTCTTT
CASSRGQGQKAIEAFF
>-|-|TRBV5-1|TRBJ2-5
TGCGCCAGCAGTCCCTTTTCTCGCGGTCAGACCCAGTACTTC
CASSPFSRGQTQYF
>TRBD2|few|TRBV11-2|TRBJ2-5
TGTGCCAGCAGCTGGGGACTAGCGGGACAAGAGACCCAGTACTTC
CASSWGLAGQETQYF
>-|-|TRBV4-1|TRBJ2-6
TGCGCCAGCAGCCCCCGACAGTCTGGGGCCAACGTCCTGACTTTC
CASSPRQSGANVLTF
>-|-|TRBV20-1|TRBJ1-1
TGCAGTGCTGCCCAGGAGGACTTCAACACTGAAGCTTTCTTT
CSAAQEDFNTEAFF
>-|few|TRBV12-3/TRBV12-4|TRBJ2-2
TGTGCCAGCAGACCCGACGTCCCCACCGGGGAGCTGTTTTTT
CASRPDVPTGELFF
>TRBD1|many|TRBV5-1|TRBJ1-3
TGCGCCAGCAGCTCACAGGGGCCGAGCTCTGGAAACACCATATATTTT
CASSSQGPSSGNTIYF
>-|-|TRBV5-1|TRBJ2-1
TGCGCCAGCAGCCCGGGTTCCGAGGCCAATGAGCAGTTCTTC
CASSPGSEANEQFF
>TRBD2|-|TRBV7-2|TRBJ2-3
TGTGCCAGCAGCTTAGTGGGGACTAGTTTTGCAGATACGCAGTATTTT
CASSLVGTSFADTQYF
>TRBD1|-|TRBV6-6|TRBJ1-5
TGTGCCAGCAGTTACTCGAGGGACAGATGGGTAAATCAGCCCCAGCATTTT
CASSYSRDRWVNQPQHF
>-|few|TRBV6-5|TRBJ2-6
TGTGCCAGCACCTACCGGGAGTCTGGGGCCAACGTCCTGACTTTC
CASTYRESGANVLTF
>-|-|TRBV5-1|TRBJ1-5
TGCGCCAGCAGCTTGCTGGGTTTAGGGCAGCCCCAGCATTTT
CASSLLGLGQPQHF
>TRBD1|-|TRBV2|TRBJ1-4
TGTGCCAGCAGGGACAGGGGAGGTGAAAAACTGTTTTTT
CASRDRGGEKLFF
>-|-|TRBV4-1|TRBJ1-3
TGCGCCAGCAGCCAAGACCAGGGAGGGGCTGCCCTCGGAAACACCATATATTTT
CASSQDQGGAALGNTIYF
>-|few|TRBV4-1|TRBJ2-5
TGCGCCAGCAGCCAACGGAGCACACCGCAACAAGAGACCCAGTACTTC
CASSQRSTPQQETQYF
>-|few|TRBV7-2|TRBJ2-2
TGTGCCAGCAGCTTATCTTGGGCAGGCGGGCCTGGAACCGGGGAGCTGTTTTTT
CASSLSWAGGPGTGELFF
>-|-|TRBV18|TRBJ1-2
TGTGCCAGCTCGCCGGGGACGGAGGCCTATGGCTACACCTTC
CASSPGTEAYGYTF